Sequencing of this T cell receptor beta chain was carried out in a study of cytomegalovirus exposure and HLA in healthy donors. The PCR ran on 60 Vbeta and 13 Jbeta primers. Sequencing was performed with immunoSEQ multiplex PCR; in TCRdb, only in-frame clones are kept and a portion is missing. The sample shows around 200,000 clones, approximately 85% of them seen only once. For this clone: The antigen remains undetermined.

Whereas donors were nominally healthy upon sampling, unrecorded immune exposures were probable. The V end was cut by 1 base, the J end by 3 bases, with 13 bases between. CDR1 and CDR2 from the germline V gene are SGHVS and FQNEAQ. The CDR3 has 15 residues. General study findings and limits: The majority of TCR sequences were rare, yet some public TCRs appeared in many donors.

The TCR was taken from a woman aged 40-49 years in good health and CMV-seronegative. The sample was PBMCs. The chain carries TRBV7-8 and TRBJ2-7; maybe TRBD1 (6 bases). DNA of the CDR3: TGTGCCAGCAGCTTAGAACCAGGGGTGGTCTACGAGCAGTACTTC. It yields the protein CASSLEPGVVYEQYF.